One sample yielded the 11 T cell receptor beta chains listed below, sequenced in a study of human T cells and chemical hapten exposure. TCRdb re-called the RACE reads with MiXCR, one entry per CDR3 protein. Of some 65,000 distinct CDR3 sequences in the sample, around 6.3% were seen once. As for time point: healthy volunteer bleed at 6 weeks. Unfractionated whole blood was the source from which total RNA was extracted. Sequencing was done on a sample of whole blood. These receptors came from a female donor in good health. Some clones in this sample may be carry-over from other donors' samples.

This clonotype came up a few times. The gene calls are TRBV30 and TRBJ2-3, with D perhaps TRBD1 or TRBD2 (5 bases each). With 1 base removed from V and 6 bases from J, the gap between germline ends came to 17 bases. The CDR3 is made up of 15 amino acids. Germline V gives CDR1 GTSNPN, CDR2 SVGIG (reference sequence). CDR3 DNA: TGTGCCTGGAGTGCGGGACCTGGGCAGCACGATACGCAGTATTTT. Translation gives CAWSAGPGQHDTQYF.

This clonotype showed up just a few times. The chain uses TRBV20-1 and TRBJ2-7; the match to TRBD1 covers 7 bases. V lost 5 bases, J lost 0 bases, and 4 bases stayed unmatched. Looked up from germline, CDR1 is DFQATT and CDR2 is SNEGSKA (reference sequence). This CDR3 has 13 residues. The CDR3 protein is CSAFRDSSYEQYF. The CDR3 region has the DNA TGCAGTGCTTTCCGGGACAGCTCCTACGAGCAGTACTTC.

V and J are TRBV10-3 and TRBJ1-3; D ambiguous. Germline V gene sequence: CDR1 ENHRY, CDR2 SYGVKD. Trimming cost V 7 bases and J 0 bases, with 10 bases left between them. CDR3 length equals 14 residues. This CDR3 is CAITDQLSGNTIYF. CDR3 nucleotides: TGTGCCATCACCGACCAACTCTCTGGAAACACCATATATTTT.

A note on this clonotype: This may be a read error: a much more frequent sequence differs by one nucleotide. The chain carries TRBV6-5 and TRBJ2-6; TRBD1 agrees at 7 bases. Trimming removed 5 bases from V and 5 bases from J; junction bases left unmatched: 9. This CDR3 has 16 residues. Per germline, CDR1 MNHEY and CDR2 SVGAGI. The CDR3 DNA reads as TGTGCCAGCAGTGAATACAGGGGATTTAGGGCCAACGTCCTGACTTTC. The encoded protein is CASSEYRGFRANVLTF.

This clonotype occurred a few times. This sequence joins TRBV2 and TRBJ2-1; D unresolved. V dropped 1 base and J dropped 9 bases, with 10 bases sitting between them. This CDR3 has 13 residues. Germline values: CDR1 SNHLY, CDR2 FYNNEI. CDR3 in amino acids: CASSEGQAGEQFF. The CDR3 DNA reads as TGTGCCAGCAGTGAAGGGCAGGCCGGTGAGCAGTTCTTC.

There are a few counts of this clonotype. The chain links TRBV6-1 to TRBJ2-2; D gene unclear. V lost 4 bases to trimming and J lost 7 bases, with 10 bases between them. The CDR3 is 13 amino acids. From germline, CDR1 is MNHNS and CDR2 SASEGT. The CDR3 loop reads CASSGTLVGELFF. The CDR3 region has the DNA TGTGCCAGCAGTGGAACCTTGGTCGGGGAGCTGTTTTTT.

This clonotype showed up many times. The rearrangement uses TRBV5-4 and TRBJ2-4; D gene ambiguous. The germline gives CDR1 SGHNT, CDR2 YYREEE (reference sequence). Trimming removed 4 bases from V and 7 bases from J, with 15 bases in between. This CDR3 is built from 14 residues. CDR3 amino acids: CASSPSLVGNIQYF. The CDR3 region has the DNA TGTGCCAGCAGCCCTTCACTGGTTGGGAACATTCAGTACTTC.

This clonotype was counted a few times. The CDR3 region is CASSLGTSGIYEQYF. The CDR3 bases are TGTGCCAGCAGCTTGGGGACTAGCGGAATCTACGAGCAGTACTTC. V is TRBV5-4 and J is TRBJ2-7, with TRBD2 matching over 10 bases. The length of the CDR3 is 15 residues. Trimming removed 0 bases from V and 3 bases from J; junction bases left unmatched: 3. Germline V gene sequence: CDR1 SGHNT, CDR2 YYREEE (reference sequence).

The rearrangement links TRBV20-1 to TRBJ1-2; TRBD1 aligns across 7 bases. After removal of 6 bases from V and 8 bases from J, the junction contained 6 bases not matched to a gene. The CDR3 contains 11 residues. The germline V gene has CDR1 DFQATT and CDR2 SNEGSKA (reference sequence). The CDR3 bases are TGCAGTGCGTCTCAGGGGGGGGGCTACACCTTC. This gives the protein CSASQGGGYTF.

This clonotype was seen a few times. This sequence joins TRBV27 and TRBJ2-7, with no clear D. Germline CDR1 MNHEY, CDR2 SMNVEV (reference sequence). CDR3 size: 16 residues. V was pared by 6 bases and J by 3 bases, with 21 bases between. The CDR3 DNA sequence: TGTGCCAGCAGCTCCCAGCCAGCTGCCTTTAACTACGAGCAGTACTTC. As protein: CASSSQPAAFNYEQYF.

This clonotype was counted between two and nine times. Written as DNA, the CDR3 is TGTGCCAGCAGCAAAGGACTAGCGGGAGACAATGAGCAGTTCTTC. Its translation is CASSKGLAGDNEQFF. The chain carries TRBV28 and TRBJ2-1; TRBD2 agrees at 13 bases. The CDR3 contains 15 residues. Germline CDR1 reads MDHEN; CDR2 reads SYDVKM. The V and J ends lost 6 bases and 5 bases, in that order; junction bases with no gene match: 4.